The present T cell receptor (beta chain) was sequenced within a study of CD8+ T cells in alopecia areata. It was cDNA, reverse transcribed from extracted RNA, that served as the sequencing template. Libraries were prepared by immunoSEQ multiplex PCR; TCRdb keeps only in-frame clonotypes and omits some of them. The sample records 50,000 to 80,000 clones, around 47% being singletons. The CDR3 runs to 12 residues. V lost 4 bases to trimming and J lost 9 bases, with 13 bases between them. The V gene's germline CDR1 is SEHNR and CDR2 FQNEAQ (reference sequence). Sequencing used NKG2D-low CD8+ T cells sorted from blood. The rearrangement uses TRBV7-9 and TRBJ2-7; D is uncertain. The TCR sequence derives from a human donor with alopecia areata. The CDR3 DNA reads as TGTGCCAGCAGCTCCCAGGTGGTGTGGCAGTACTTC. It is translated as CASSSQVVWQYF.